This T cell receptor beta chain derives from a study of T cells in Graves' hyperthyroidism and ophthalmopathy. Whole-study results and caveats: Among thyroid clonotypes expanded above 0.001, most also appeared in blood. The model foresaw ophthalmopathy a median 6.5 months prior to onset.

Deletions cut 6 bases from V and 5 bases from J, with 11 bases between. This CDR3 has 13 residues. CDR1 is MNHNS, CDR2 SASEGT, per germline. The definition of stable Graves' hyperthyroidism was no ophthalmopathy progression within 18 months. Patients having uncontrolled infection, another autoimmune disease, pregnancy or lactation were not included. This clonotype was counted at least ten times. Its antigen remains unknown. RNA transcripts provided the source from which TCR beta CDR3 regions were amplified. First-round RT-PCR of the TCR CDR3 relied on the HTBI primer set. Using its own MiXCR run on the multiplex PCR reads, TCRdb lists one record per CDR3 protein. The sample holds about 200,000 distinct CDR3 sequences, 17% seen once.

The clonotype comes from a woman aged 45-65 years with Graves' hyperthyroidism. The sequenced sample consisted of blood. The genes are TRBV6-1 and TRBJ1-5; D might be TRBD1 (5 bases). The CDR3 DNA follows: TGTGCCAGCAGATGGACATTAGATCAGCCCCAGCATTTT. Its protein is CASRWTLDQPQHF.